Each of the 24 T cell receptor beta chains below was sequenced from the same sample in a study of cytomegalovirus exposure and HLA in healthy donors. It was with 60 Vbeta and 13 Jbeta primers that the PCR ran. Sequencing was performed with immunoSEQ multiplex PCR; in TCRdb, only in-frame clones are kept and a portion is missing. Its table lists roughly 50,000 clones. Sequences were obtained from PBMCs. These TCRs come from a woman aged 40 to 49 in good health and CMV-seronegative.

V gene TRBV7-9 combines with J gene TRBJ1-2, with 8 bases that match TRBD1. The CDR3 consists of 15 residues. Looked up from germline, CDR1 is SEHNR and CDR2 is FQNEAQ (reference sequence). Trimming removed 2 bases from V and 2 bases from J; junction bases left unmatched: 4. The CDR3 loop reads CASSLIRTGNYGYTF. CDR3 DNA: TGTGCCAGCAGCTTAATCCGGACAGGGAACTATGGCTACACCTTC.

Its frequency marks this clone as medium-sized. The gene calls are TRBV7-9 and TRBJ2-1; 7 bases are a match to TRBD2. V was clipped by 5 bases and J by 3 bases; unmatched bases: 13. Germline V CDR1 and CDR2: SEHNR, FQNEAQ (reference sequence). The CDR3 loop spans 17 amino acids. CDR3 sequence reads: CASSPGWWEGHYNEQFF. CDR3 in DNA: TGTGCCAGCAGCCCCGGATGGTGGGAGGGCCACTACAATGAGCAGTTCTTC.

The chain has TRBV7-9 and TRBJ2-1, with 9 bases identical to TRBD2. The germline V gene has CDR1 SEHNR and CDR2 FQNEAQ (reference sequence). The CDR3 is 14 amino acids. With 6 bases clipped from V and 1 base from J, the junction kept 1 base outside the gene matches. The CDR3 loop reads CASRTSGSYNEQFF. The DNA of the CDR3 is TGTGCCAGCAGGACTAGCGGTTCCTACAATGAGCAGTTCTTC.

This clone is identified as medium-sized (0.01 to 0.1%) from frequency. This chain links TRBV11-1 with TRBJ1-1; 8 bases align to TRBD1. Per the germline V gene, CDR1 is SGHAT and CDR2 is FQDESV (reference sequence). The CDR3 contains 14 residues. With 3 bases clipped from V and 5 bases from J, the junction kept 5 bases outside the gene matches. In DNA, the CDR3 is TGTGCCAGCAGCTTGACACAGGGGGGGACTGAAGCTTTCTTT. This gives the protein CASSLTQGGTEAFF. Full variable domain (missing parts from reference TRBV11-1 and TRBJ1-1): EAEVAQSPRYKITEKSQAVAFWCDPISGHATLYWYRQILGQGPELLVQFQDESVVDDSQLPKDRFSAERLKGVDSTLKIQPAELGDSAMYLCASSLTQGGTEAFFGQGTRLTVV.

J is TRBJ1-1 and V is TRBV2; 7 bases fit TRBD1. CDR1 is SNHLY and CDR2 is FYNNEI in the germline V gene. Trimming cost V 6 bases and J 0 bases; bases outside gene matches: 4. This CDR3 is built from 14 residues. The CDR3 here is CASRDRALNTEAFF. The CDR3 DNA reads TGTGCCAGCAGAGACAGGGCTCTGAACACTGAAGCTTTCTTT.

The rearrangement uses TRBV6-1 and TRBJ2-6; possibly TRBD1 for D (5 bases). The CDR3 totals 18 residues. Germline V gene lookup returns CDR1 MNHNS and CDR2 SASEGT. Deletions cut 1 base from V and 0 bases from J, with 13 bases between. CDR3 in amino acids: CASSEGGRHNSGANVLTF. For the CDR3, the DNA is TGTGCCAGCAGTGAAGGGGGCAGGCATAACTCTGGGGCCAACGTCCTGACTTTC.

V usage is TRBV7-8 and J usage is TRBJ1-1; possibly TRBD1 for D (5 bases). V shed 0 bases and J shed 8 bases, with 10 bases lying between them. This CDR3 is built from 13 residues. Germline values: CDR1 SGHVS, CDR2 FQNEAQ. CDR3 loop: CASSLAGGREAFF. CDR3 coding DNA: TGTGCCAGCAGCTTAGCGGGGGGAAGAGAAGCTTTCTTT.

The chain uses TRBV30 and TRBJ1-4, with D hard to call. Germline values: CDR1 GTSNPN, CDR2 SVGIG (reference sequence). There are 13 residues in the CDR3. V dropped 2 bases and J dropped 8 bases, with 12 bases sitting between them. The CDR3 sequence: CAWSPSGWEKLFF. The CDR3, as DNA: TGTGCCTGGAGTCCTTCAGGTTGGGAAAAACTGTTTTTT.

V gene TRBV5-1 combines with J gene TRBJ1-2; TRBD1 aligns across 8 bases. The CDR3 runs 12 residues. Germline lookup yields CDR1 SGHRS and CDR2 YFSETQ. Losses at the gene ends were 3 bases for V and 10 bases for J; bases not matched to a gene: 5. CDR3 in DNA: TGCGCCAGCAGCTCCGACAGGGGTTACTACACCTTC. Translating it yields CASSSDRGYYTF.

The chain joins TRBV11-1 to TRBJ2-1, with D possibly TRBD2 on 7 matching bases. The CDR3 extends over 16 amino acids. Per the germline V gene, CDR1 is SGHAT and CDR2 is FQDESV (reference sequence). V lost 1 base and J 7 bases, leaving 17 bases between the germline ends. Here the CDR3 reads CASSLGRTRGVNEQFF. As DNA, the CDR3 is TGTGCCAGCAGCTTAGGGAGGACTAGGGGGGTGAATGAGCAGTTCTTC.

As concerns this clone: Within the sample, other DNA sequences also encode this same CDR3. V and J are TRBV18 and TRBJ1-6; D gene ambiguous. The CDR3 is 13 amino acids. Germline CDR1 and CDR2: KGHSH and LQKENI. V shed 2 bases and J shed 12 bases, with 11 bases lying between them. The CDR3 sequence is CASSPGGKGPLHF. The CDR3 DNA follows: TGTGCCAGCTCACCAGGAGGGAAGGGACCCCTCCACTTT.

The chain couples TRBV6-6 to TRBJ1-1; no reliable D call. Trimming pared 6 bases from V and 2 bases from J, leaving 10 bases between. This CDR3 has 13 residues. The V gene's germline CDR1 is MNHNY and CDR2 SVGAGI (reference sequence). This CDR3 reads CASSSGSNTEAFF. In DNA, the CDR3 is TGTGCCAGCAGCAGCGGGAGCAACACTGAAGCTTTCTTT.

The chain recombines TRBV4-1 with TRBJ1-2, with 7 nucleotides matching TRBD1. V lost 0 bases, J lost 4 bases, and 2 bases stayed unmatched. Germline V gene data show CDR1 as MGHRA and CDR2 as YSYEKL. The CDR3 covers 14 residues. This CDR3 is CASSQDGTVYGYTF. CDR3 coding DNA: TGCGCCAGCAGCCAAGATGGGACAGTCTATGGCTACACCTTC.

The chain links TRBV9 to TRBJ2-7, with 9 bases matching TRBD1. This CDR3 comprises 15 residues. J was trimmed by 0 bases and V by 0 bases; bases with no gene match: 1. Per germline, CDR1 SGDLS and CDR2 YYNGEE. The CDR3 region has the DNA TGTGCCAGCAGCGTAGAGGGACAGGGCTCCTACGAGCAGTACTTC. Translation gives CASSVEGQGSYEQYF. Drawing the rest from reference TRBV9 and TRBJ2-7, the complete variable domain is DSGVTQTPKHLITATGQRVTLRCSPRSGDLSVYWYQQSLDQGLQFLIQYYNGEERAKGNILERFSAQQFPDLHSELNLSSLELGDSALYFCASSVEGQGSYEQYFGPGTRLTVT.

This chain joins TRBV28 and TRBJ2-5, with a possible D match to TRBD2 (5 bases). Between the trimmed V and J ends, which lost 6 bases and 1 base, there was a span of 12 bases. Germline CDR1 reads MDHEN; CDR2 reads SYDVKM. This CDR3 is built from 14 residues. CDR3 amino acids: CASSLTGVQETQYF. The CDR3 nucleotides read TGTGCCAGCAGCCTAACCGGGGTCCAAGAGACCCAGTACTTC.

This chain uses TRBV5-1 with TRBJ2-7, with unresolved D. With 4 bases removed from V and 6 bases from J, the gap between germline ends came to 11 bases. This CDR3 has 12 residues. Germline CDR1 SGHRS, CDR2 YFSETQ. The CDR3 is CASSPELPEQYF. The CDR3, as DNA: TGCGCCAGCAGCCCCGAACTTCCCGAGCAGTACTTC.

CDR3 sequence (DNA): TGTGCCAGCAGCCAGGGACAGGGAACGACCCAGTACTTC. Amino acid sequence: CASSQGQGTTQYF. V usage is TRBV14 and J usage is TRBJ2-5, with 9 positions matching TRBD1. V dropped 3 bases and J dropped 7; count of bases not matched to a gene: 3. The CDR3 totals 13 residues. Germline CDR1 and CDR2: SGHDN and FVKESK.

The CDR3 reads CASRNFRDSNTDTQYF. The CDR3 nucleotides are TGTGCCAGCAGGAACTTCCGGGACAGCAACACAGATACGCAGTATTTT. The genes are TRBV28 and TRBJ2-3, with 7 bases matching TRBD1. V shed 6 bases, J shed 2 bases, and the junction held 11 bases outside the gene matches. The CDR3 extends over 16 amino acids. The V gene's germline CDR1 is MDHEN and CDR2 SYDVKM. Full variable domain (remainder filled in from reference TRBV28 and TRBJ2-3): DVKVTQSSRYLVKRTGEKVFLECVQDMDHENMFWYRQDPGLGLRLIYFSYDVKMKEKGDIPEGYSVSREKKERFSLILESASTNQTSMYLCASRNFRDSNTDTQYFGPGTRLTVL.

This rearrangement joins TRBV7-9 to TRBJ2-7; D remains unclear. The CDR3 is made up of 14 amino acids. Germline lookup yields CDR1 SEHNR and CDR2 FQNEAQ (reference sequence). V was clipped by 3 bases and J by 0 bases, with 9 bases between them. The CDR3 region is CASSFPPHSYEQYF. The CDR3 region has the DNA TGTGCCAGCAGCTTCCCCCCACACTCCTACGAGCAGTACTTC.

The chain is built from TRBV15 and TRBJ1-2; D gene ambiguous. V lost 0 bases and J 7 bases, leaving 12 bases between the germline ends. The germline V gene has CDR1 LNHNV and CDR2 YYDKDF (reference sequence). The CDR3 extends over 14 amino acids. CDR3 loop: CATSREGTAAGYTF. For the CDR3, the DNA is TGTGCCACCAGCAGAGAGGGCACAGCAGCTGGCTACACCTTC.

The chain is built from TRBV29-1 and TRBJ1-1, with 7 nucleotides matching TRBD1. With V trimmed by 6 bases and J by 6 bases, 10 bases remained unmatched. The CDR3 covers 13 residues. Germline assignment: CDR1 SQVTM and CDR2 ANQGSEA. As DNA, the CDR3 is TGCAGCGTGGAGACAGGGCGATGGTCTGAAGCTTTCTTT. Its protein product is CSVETGRWSEAFF.

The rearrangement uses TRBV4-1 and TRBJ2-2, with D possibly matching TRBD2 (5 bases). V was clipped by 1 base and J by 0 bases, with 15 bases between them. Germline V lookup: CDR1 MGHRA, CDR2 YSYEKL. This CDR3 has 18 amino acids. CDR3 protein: CASSQAPLTAANTGELFF. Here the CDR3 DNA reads TGCGCCAGCAGCCAAGCTCCCCTCACAGCGGCGAACACCGGGGAGCTGTTTTTT.

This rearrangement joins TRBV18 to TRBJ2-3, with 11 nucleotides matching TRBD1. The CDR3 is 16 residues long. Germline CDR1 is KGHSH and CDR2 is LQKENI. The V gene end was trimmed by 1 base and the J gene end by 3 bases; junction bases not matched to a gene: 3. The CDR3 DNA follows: TGTGCCAGCTCACCACGGGGGACAGGGGGAACAGATACGCAGTATTTT. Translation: CASSPRGTGGTDTQYF.

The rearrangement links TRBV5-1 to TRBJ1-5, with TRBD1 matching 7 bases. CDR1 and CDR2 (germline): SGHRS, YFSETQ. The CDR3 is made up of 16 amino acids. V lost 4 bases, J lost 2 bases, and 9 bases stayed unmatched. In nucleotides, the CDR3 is TGCGCCAGCAGCCTCCCGGACAGGAGGGGCAATCAGCCCCAGCATTTT. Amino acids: CASSLPDRRGNQPQHF.